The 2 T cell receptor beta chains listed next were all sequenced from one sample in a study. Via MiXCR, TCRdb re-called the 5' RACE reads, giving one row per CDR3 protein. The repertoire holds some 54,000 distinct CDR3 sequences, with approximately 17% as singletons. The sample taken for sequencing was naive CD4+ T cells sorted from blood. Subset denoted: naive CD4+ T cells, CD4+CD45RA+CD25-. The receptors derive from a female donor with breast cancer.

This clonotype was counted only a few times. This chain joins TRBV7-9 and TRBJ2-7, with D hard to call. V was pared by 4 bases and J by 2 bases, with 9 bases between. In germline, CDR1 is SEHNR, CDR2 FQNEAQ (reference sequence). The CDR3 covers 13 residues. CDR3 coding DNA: TGTGCCAGCAGCTCCGAAGGGCCCTACGAGCAGTACTTC. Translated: CASSSEGPYEQYF.

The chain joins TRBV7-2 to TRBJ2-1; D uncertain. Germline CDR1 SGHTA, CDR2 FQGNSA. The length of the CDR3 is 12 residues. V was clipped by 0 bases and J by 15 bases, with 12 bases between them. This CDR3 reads CASSLAFPKRFF. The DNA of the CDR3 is TGTGCCAGCAGCTTAGCTTTCCCGAAACGGTTCTTC. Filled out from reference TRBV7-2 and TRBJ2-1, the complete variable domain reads GAGVSQSPSNKVTEKGKDVELRCDPISGHTALYWYRQSLGQGLEFLIYFQGNSAPDKSGLPSDRFSAERTGGSVSTLTIQRTQQEDSAVYLCASSLAFPKRFFGPGTRLTVL.